This TCR beta chain was retrieved from a study of radiation and T cells in renal cell carcinoma. Study results and caveats: Top tumor clonotypes rose in blood 2 weeks post-radiation, then contracted.

Looked up from germline, CDR1 is SNHLY and CDR2 is FYNNEI. This CDR3 is built from 15 residues. Deletions cut 3 bases from V and 0 bases from J, with 10 bases between. Documented time point: baseline pretreatment blood. As for treatment: 15 Gy SBRT to primary tumor, nephrectomy 4 weeks later. Blood was sampled at baseline, 2 weeks and 4 weeks after SBRT. Measured with immunoSEQ multiplex PCR; TCRdb has only the in-frame clones, and not every one. In the table there are some 110,000 clones, roughly 80% of which are singletons. Details on this clone: What it binds is unknown.

V usage is TRBV2 and J usage is TRBJ2-3; no reliable D call. The sequencing used blood, collected from a patient whose treatment included radiotherapy and nephrectomy. This sequence originates from a woman aged 60-75 years with renal cell carcinoma. CDR3 residues: CASSEYRTSTDTQYF. The CDR3 region has the DNA TGTGCCAGCAGTGAGTATAGAACTAGCACAGATACGCAGTATTTT.